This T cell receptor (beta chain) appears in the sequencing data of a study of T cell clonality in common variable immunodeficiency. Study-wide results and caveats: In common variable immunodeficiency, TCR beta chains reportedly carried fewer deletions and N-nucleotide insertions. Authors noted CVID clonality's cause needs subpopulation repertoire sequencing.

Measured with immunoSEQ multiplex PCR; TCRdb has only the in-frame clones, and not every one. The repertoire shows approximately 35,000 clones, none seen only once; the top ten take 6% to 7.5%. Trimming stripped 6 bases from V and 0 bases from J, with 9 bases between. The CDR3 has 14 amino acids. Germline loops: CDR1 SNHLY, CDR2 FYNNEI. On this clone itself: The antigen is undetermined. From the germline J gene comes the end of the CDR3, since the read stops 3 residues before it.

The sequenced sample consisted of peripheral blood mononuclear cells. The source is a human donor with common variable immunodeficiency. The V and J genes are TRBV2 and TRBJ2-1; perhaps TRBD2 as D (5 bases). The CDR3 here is CASRGLSSYNEQFF. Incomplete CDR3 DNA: TGTGCCAGCAGAGGACTGAGCTCCTACAATGAG.